Below, 17 T cell receptor beta chains from the same sample are listed, as sequenced in a study of vaccination and CD4 T cells after COVID-19. Oncomine TCR Beta short-read sequencing was applied to DNA from cultured CD4+ T cells. MiXCR was run by TCRdb on the PCR reads, yielding one entry per CDR3 protein. The data show 15,000 to 20,000 distinct CDR3 sequences, 30% to 35% seen once. Their antigens remain unidentified. The treatment: approximately nine-day PBMC culture with coronavirus spike peptide pools or control peptides (ViraFEST assay). Sequenced input: cultured CD4+ T cells from blood. The receptors shown here come from a human donor with COVID-19.

The V and J genes are TRBV7-3 and TRBJ1-1; a possible D gene is TRBD1 (5 bases). CDR1 is SGHTA, CDR2 FQGTGA, per germline. This CDR3 spans 14 amino acids. Deletions cut 5 bases from V and 5 bases from J, with 15 bases between. For the CDR3, the DNA is TGTGCCAGCAGCAGCGCCAGGGTCGGGACTGAAGCTTTCTTT. Translated: CASSSARVGTEAFF.

The chain carries TRBV12-3 or TRBV12-4 and TRBJ2-7, with 10 bases that match TRBD1. This CDR3 has 15 amino acids. Losses at the gene ends were 3 bases for V and 6 bases for J; bases not matched to a gene: 8. The CDR3 loop reads CASSLSGTGVPEQYF. The CDR3 nucleotides are TGTGCCAGCAGTTTGTCCGGGACAGGGGTCCCCGAGCAGTACTTC.

This clonotype was seen only a few times. The V gene is TRBV2, the J gene TRBJ1-1; D not resolved. Per the germline V gene, CDR1 is SNHLY and CDR2 is FYNNEI. The CDR3 has 14 amino acids. The V and J ends lost 1 base and 4 bases respectively, with 10 bases between them. The CDR3 spells CASSEVAVSTEAFF. The CDR3 DNA is TGTGCCAGCAGTGAAGTGGCAGTTTCCACTGAAGCTTTCTTT.

This clonotype occurred a few times. J is TRBJ2-2 and V is TRBV5-4, with TRBD1 matching over 9 bases. V gave up 4 bases and J gave up 3 bases; unmatched junction bases: 4. The CDR3 covers 15 residues. The V gene's germline CDR1 is SGHNT and CDR2 YYREEE (reference sequence). The CDR3 nucleotides read TGTGCCAGCAGCCCGGGACAGGGATACACCGGGGAGCTGTTTTTT. Its translation: CASSPGQGYTGELFF.

This clonotype came up a few times. The chain combines TRBV25-1 with TRBJ1-2; D is possibly TRBD1 (6 bases). The CDR3 length is 16 residues. V was trimmed by 7 bases and J by 6 bases, leaving 24 bases between them. CDR1 and CDR2 (germline): MGHDK, SYGVNS. The CDR3 nucleotides read TGTGCCAGCACCTCACAGGGAGGGGGACTATCACATGGCTACACCTTC. It yields the protein CASTSQGGGLSHGYTF.

The chain recombines TRBV7-3 with TRBJ2-7; possibly TRBD1 for D (5 bases). The CDR3 runs 13 residues. V was clipped by 3 bases and J by 1 base, with 7 bases between them. Germline V gene data show CDR1 as SGHTA and CDR2 as FQGTGA. CDR3 residues: CASSFGQSYEQYF. CDR3 DNA sequence: TGTGCCAGCAGCTTCGGACAATCCTACGAGCAGTACTTC. Full variable domain (missing parts from reference TRBV7-3 and TRBJ2-7): GAGVSQTPSNKVTEKGKYVELRCDPISGHTALYWYRQSLGQGPEFLIYFQGTGAADDSGLPNDRFFAVRPEGSVSTLKIQRTERGDSAVYLCASSFGQSYEQYFGPGTRLTVT.

V is TRBV12-3 or TRBV12-4 and J is TRBJ2-7; 11 bases align to TRBD2. Unmatched junction bases numbered 8, after V lost 5 bases and J lost 2 bases. CDR3 length: 16 amino acids. The CDR3 sequence: CASSAAELAGAYEQYF. The CDR3 nucleotides are TGTGCCAGCAGTGCGGCCGAACTAGCGGGGGCCTACGAGCAGTACTTC.

V usage is TRBV5-8 and J usage is TRBJ1-2, with TRBD1 identical over 7 bases. With V trimmed by 0 bases and J by 3 bases, 5 bases remained unmatched. CDR1 is SGHTS, CDR2 YDEGEE, per germline. The CDR3 contains 15 residues. CDR3 residues: CASSLGQGFDYGYTF. For the CDR3, the DNA is TGTGCCAGCAGCTTGGGACAGGGATTCGACTATGGCTACACCTTC.

The chain's CDR3 is CASRDRAENTEAFF. CDR3 coding DNA: TGTGCCAGCAGGGACAGGGCCGAGAACACTGAAGCTTTCTTT. V usage is TRBV6-4 and J usage is TRBJ1-1, with 8 bases aligning to TRBD1. Germline CDR1 and CDR2: MRHNA and SNTAGT. The CDR3 extends over 14 amino acids. V was clipped by 6 bases and J by 1 base; unmatched bases: 4.

This clonotype was seen a few times. This sequence joins TRBV20-1 and TRBJ1-2, with 8 nucleotides matching TRBD1. CDR3 length: 14 amino acids. Trimming at V came to 1 base and at J to 7 bases, leaving 8 bases not matched to a gene. Germline lookup yields CDR1 DFQATT and CDR2 SNEGSKA (reference sequence). The CDR3 sequence is CSARARTGSGGYTF. The CDR3 DNA reads as TGCAGTGCTAGAGCCCGGACAGGGTCGGGTGGCTACACCTTC.

This clonotype was found a few times. This chain connects TRBV27 to TRBJ2-5; 11 positions match TRBD2. The V gene end was trimmed by 0 bases and the J gene end by 4 bases; junction bases not matched to a gene: 7. Germline assignment: CDR1 MNHEY and CDR2 SMNVEV (reference sequence). The CDR3 is made up of 17 amino acids. CDR3 sequence: CASSLSSTSGVRETQYF. CDR3 sequence (DNA): TGTGCCAGCAGTTTATCTTCGACTAGCGGGGTGCGAGAGACCCAGTACTTC.

This rearrangement joins TRBV19 to TRBJ1-2; 7 positions agree with TRBD1. This CDR3 has 14 residues. CDR1 is LNHDA and CDR2 is SQIVND in the germline V gene (reference sequence). Trimming at V came to 6 bases and at J to 2 bases, leaving 6 bases not matched to a gene. The CDR3, as DNA: TGTGCCAGTAGGAGGACAGGCGTCAACTATGGCTACACCTTC. Its protein is CASRRTGVNYGYTF. The full variable domain, rest sourced from reference TRBV19 and TRBJ1-2, is DGGITQSPKYLFRKEGQNVTLSCEQNLNHDAMYWYRQDPGQGLRLIYYSQIVNDFQKGDIAEGYSVSREKKESFPLTVTSAQKNPTAFYLCASRRTGVNYGYTFGSGTRLTVV.

The rearrangement uses TRBV7-3 and TRBJ1-2; D may be TRBD1 (5 bases). The V gene's germline CDR1 is SGHTA and CDR2 FQGTGA. This CDR3 spans 15 amino acids. The germline V and J ends were trimmed by 3 bases and 2 bases, with 13 bases remaining between them. In DNA, the CDR3 is TGTGCCAGCAGCTTCCTTGGGGGAGGAAACTATGGCTACACCTTC. Its protein product is CASSFLGGGNYGYTF.

The chain uses TRBV21-1 and TRBJ2-5; TRBD1, the table's D call, was not compared with the DNA. TRBV21-1 is recorded as a pseudogene. CDR3 length: 14 amino acids. The chain's CDR3 is CASSNTGGQETQYF. CDR3 bases: TGTGCCAGCAGCAACACAGGGGGACAAGAGACCCAGTACTTC.

This clonotype came up a few times. The chain uses TRBV7-2 and TRBJ1-1; the match to TRBD1 covers 7 bases. Germline V lookup: CDR1 SGHTA, CDR2 FQGNSA. V trimming: 3 bases; J trimming: 10 bases; junction bases outside the gene matches: 8. This CDR3 has 13 residues. The CDR3 nucleotides read TGTGCCAGCAGCTTCAGGGGGGTATCTCGAGCTTTCTTT. It yields the protein CASSFRGVSRAFF.

V and J are TRBV5-1 and TRBJ2-3, with 8 bases aligning to TRBD1. Germline assignment: CDR1 SGHRS and CDR2 YFSETQ. V dropped 4 bases and J dropped 0; count of bases not matched to a gene: 4. The CDR3 is 15 amino acids. The CDR3 DNA follows: TGCGCCAGCAGCCCGGGACAGGTGAGCACAGATACGCAGTATTTT. This codes for CASSPGQVSTDTQYF.

The rearrangement joins TRBV6-5 to TRBJ1-2, with 8 bases lining up with TRBD1. From germline, CDR1 is MNHEY and CDR2 SVGAGI. J was trimmed by 4 bases and V by 4 bases; bases with no gene match: 8. The length of the CDR3 is 15 residues. In DNA, the CDR3 is TGTGCCAGCAGTTTTGTAACAGGGGGAGGCTATGGCTACACCTTC. Translation gives CASSFVTGGGYGYTF.